Below are 21 T cell receptor beta chains sequenced from a single sample in a study of cytomegalovirus exposure and HLA in healthy donors. The primer mix had 60 Vbeta and 13 Jbeta primers. Assay: immunoSEQ multiplex PCR; the TCRdb copy retains only in-frame clones and omits some. The listing contains some 140,000 clones. The sequencing sample was made of PBMCs. All receptors derive from a woman aged 60-75 years in good health and CMV-seronegative.

The chain combines TRBV2 with TRBJ1-5, with D unresolved. V was shortened by 7 bases and J by 0 bases, with 10 bases between the two germline ends. This CDR3 is 14 amino acids long. The germline V gene encodes CDR1 SNHLY and CDR2 FYNNEI. CDR3 nucleotides: TGTGCCAGCAAGGCAGACTCTAGCAATCAGCCCCAGCATTTT. This encodes CASKADSSNQPQHF.

The CDR3 spells CASSFAGLGNTEAFF. DNA for the CDR3: TGTGCCAGCAGCTTTGCAGGGTTGGGGAACACTGAAGCTTTCTTT. This sequence joins TRBV7-8 and TRBJ1-1, with D perhaps matching TRBD1 (5 bases). CDR1 is SGHVS and CDR2 is FQNEAQ in the germline V gene. Trimming shortened V by 3 bases and J by 1 base, and 12 bases separated the two germline ends. The CDR3 loop spans 15 amino acids.

V usage is TRBV2 and J usage is TRBJ1-5; D perhaps matches TRBD1 (6 bases). With 9 bases removed from V and 7 bases from J, the gap between germline ends came to 13 bases. Germline CDR1 SNHLY, CDR2 FYNNEI. The CDR3 consists of 12 residues. CDR3: CASGDIGQPQHF. CDR3 nucleotide sequence: TGTGCCAGTGGGGACATTGGGCAGCCCCAGCATTTT.

The V and J genes are TRBV11-2 and TRBJ1-1, with 9 bases aligning to TRBD1. Losses at the gene ends were 1 base for V and 2 bases for J; bases not matched to a gene: 11. CDR3 length: 18 amino acids. Germline loops: CDR1 SGHAT, CDR2 FQNNGV. CDR3 bases: TGTGCCAGCAGCTTAGTTCTCCGCCCGGGACAGGGTAACACTGAAGCTTTCTTT. Its protein is CASSLVLRPGQGNTEAFF. Together with reference TRBV11-2 and TRBJ1-1, the CDR3 gives the full variable domain: EAGVAQSPRYKIIEKRQSVAFWCNPISGHATLYWYQQILGQGPKLLIQFQNNGVVDDSQLPKDRFSAERLKGVDSTLKIQPAKLEDSAVYLCASSLVLRPGQGNTEAFFGQGTRLTVV.

V and J are TRBV2 and TRBJ2-2, with D possibly TRBD1 on 6 matching bases. The CDR3 runs to 12 residues. The germline V gene encodes CDR1 SNHLY and CDR2 FYNNEI. The V end lost 8 bases, the J end lost 6 bases, and 10 bases lay between the germline ends. CDR3 residues: CASSYRAGELFF. DNA of the CDR3: TGTGCCAGCTCATACAGGGCCGGGGAGCTGTTTTTT.

The chain has TRBV4-2 and TRBJ2-7; tentative D call: TRBD2 (5 bases). Germline CDR1 reads LGHNA; CDR2 reads YNFKEQ. The CDR3 length is 15 residues. V was cut by 8 bases and J by 1 base, with 18 bases left in between. Here the CDR3 DNA reads TGTGCCAGCGGCACATACCCGGGGTCTTCCTACGAGCAGTACTTC. It specifies CASGTYPGSSYEQYF.

The V gene is TRBV2, the J gene TRBJ1-2, with a possible D match to TRBD1 (6 bases). V was shortened by 0 bases and J by 0 bases, with 8 bases between the two germline ends. The CDR3 is 15 residues long. Germline V lookup: CDR1 SNHLY, CDR2 FYNNEI. DNA of the CDR3: TGTGCCAGCAGTGAAGCTTACAGGGCTAACTATGGCTACACCTTC. Translating it yields CASSEAYRANYGYTF.

J is TRBJ1-6 and V is TRBV5-6; 7 bases are a match to TRBD1. V gave up 4 bases and J gave up 8 bases; unmatched junction bases: 6. The CDR3 contains 14 residues. CDR1 is SGHDT and CDR2 is YYEEEE in the germline V gene. The CDR3 DNA reads as TGTGCCAGCAGCAAGAGGGACAGTTATTCACCCCTCCACTTT. It translates to CASSKRDSYSPLHF. The variable domain in full, completed from reference TRBV5-6 and TRBJ1-6, reads DAGVTQSPTHLIKTRGQQVTLRCSPKSGHDTVSWYQQALGQGPQFIFQYYEEEERQRGNFPDRFSGHQFPNYSSELNVNALLLGDSALYLCASSKRDSYSPLHFGNGTRLTVT.

This chain links TRBV27 with TRBJ2-7, with D tentatively TRBD2 (5 bases). The CDR3 runs to 12 residues. The germline CDR1 and CDR2 sequences are MNHEY and SMNVEV (reference sequence). Trimming pared 4 bases from V and 6 bases from J, leaving 10 bases between. The CDR3 DNA is TGTGCCAGCAGTTCAAATCGGGGCGAGCAGTACTTC. Encoded protein: CASSSNRGEQYF.

The V call is TRBV2, the J call TRBJ2-7; D gene ambiguous. The V and J ends lost 1 base and 3 bases respectively, with 10 bases between them. This CDR3 region has 14 residues. Germline values: CDR1 SNHLY, CDR2 FYNNEI. CDR3 DNA sequence: TGTGCCAGCAGTGAAGAACAGCCTTTCTACGAGCAGTACTTC. Translation gives CASSEEQPFYEQYF.

CDR3 bases: TGTGCCTGTCGACAAGTTAGTGAGTTTAGGACTGAAGCTTTCTTT. Protein sequence: CACRQVSEFRTEAFF. The chain combines TRBV30 with TRBJ1-1; D ambiguous. V shed 6 bases and J shed 5 bases, with 22 bases lying between them. This CDR3 comprises 15 residues. Germline V gives CDR1 GTSNPN, CDR2 SVGIG (reference sequence).

The V and J genes are TRBV11-2 and TRBJ1-1; unclear D gene. The ends were cut back, 4 bases at V and 0 bases at J, with 9 bases in the middle. Germline lookup yields CDR1 SGHAT and CDR2 FQNNGV. The CDR3 has 14 residues. CDR3 amino acids: CASSSTTMNTEAFF. The CDR3 nucleotides read TGTGCCAGCAGCTCGACAACAATGAACACTGAAGCTTTCTTT.

The gene calls are TRBV6-1 and TRBJ1-1, with 8 bases that match TRBD1. The germline V gene encodes CDR1 MNHNS and CDR2 SASEGT. V trimming: 4 bases; J trimming: 3 bases; junction bases outside the gene matches: 13. This CDR3 contains 17 residues. CDR3 loop: CASSVAPGGSLHTEAFF. The CDR3 DNA is TGTGCCAGCAGTGTCGCCCCAGGGGGCTCACTCCACACTGAAGCTTTCTTT.

CDR3 amino acids: CASSERAGVYNEQFF. The CDR3 bases are TGTGCCAGCAGTGAGAGGGCGGGAGTGTACAATGAGCAGTTCTTC. The chain employs TRBV2 and TRBJ2-1; 7 bases fit TRBD2. Unmatched junction bases numbered 6, after V lost 3 bases and J lost 4 bases. CDR3 length equals 15 residues. The germline V gene encodes CDR1 SNHLY and CDR2 FYNNEI.

V and J are TRBV6-1 and TRBJ2-7; TRBD2 matches 14 bases. The germline V gene encodes CDR1 MNHNS and CDR2 SASEGT. Trimming removed 6 bases from V and 6 bases from J; junction bases left unmatched: 7. The CDR3 covers 15 residues. The chain's CDR3 is CASRGTSGSLAEQYF. DNA of the CDR3: TGTGCCAGCAGGGGGACTAGCGGGAGTTTAGCCGAGCAGTACTTC.

Here the CDR3 reads CASSYVVRGSTEAFF. The DNA of the CDR3 is TGTGCCAGCAGTTACGTAGTCCGAGGATCCACTGAAGCTTTCTTT. V usage is TRBV6-5 and J usage is TRBJ1-1; D ambiguous. The germline CDR1 and CDR2 sequences are MNHEY and SVGAGI. The V and J ends lost 2 bases and 4 bases respectively, with 14 bases between them. This CDR3 comprises 15 residues.

CDR3 amino acids: CASMDRAANSPLHF. CDR3 DNA: TGTGCCAGCATGGACAGGGCGGCGAATTCACCCCTCCACTTT. The rearrangement uses TRBV2 and TRBJ1-6; 8 bases align to TRBD1. The J segment lost 7 bases and the V segment lost 7 bases, leaving 6 bases of the junction unmatched. The CDR3 spans 14 residues. Per the germline V gene, CDR1 is SNHLY and CDR2 is FYNNEI.

This chain links TRBV12-5 with TRBJ1-2; 9 bases match TRBD1. The germline CDR1 and CDR2 sequences are LGHNT and FRNRAP. V was clipped by 0 bases and J by 7 bases; unmatched bases: 9. The CDR3 contains 16 residues. The CDR3 sequence is CASGLVLGQGAFGYTF. The CDR3 coding sequence is TGTGCTAGTGGTTTGGTACTGGGACAGGGTGCATTTGGCTACACCTTC.

The chain combines TRBV29-1 with TRBJ2-7; D gene uncertain. This CDR3 spans 11 amino acids. V lost 5 bases and J lost 4, with 9 bases in between. Per germline, CDR1 SQVTM and CDR2 ANQGSEA. CDR3 amino acids: CSVFAGYEQYF. Written as DNA, the CDR3 is TGCAGCGTTTTTGCAGGATACGAGCAGTACTTC.

As for this clone: Sequence at one end of the junction differs from germline and may be a read error. The V gene is TRBV7-9, the J gene TRBJ2-7; a weak D match, TRBD1 (5 bases). Germline V lookup: CDR1 SEHNR, CDR2 FQNEAQ (reference sequence). This CDR3 contains 17 residues. CDR3 coding DNA: TGTGCCAGCAGCTTAGCTTTGCAGGGTAGGCTCTCCCACGAGCAGTACTTC. This sequence encodes CASSLALQGRLSHEQYF.

The rearrangement links TRBV6-6 to TRBJ1-5; a possible D gene is TRBD1 (6 bases). Germline V CDR1 and CDR2: MNHNY, SVGAGI (reference sequence). Trimming stripped 2 bases from V and 3 bases from J, with 11 bases between. The CDR3 has 15 residues. The CDR3, as DNA: TGTGCCAGCAGTTACCATTGGACAGCCAATCAGCCCCAGCATTTT. It yields the protein CASSYHWTANQPQHF.